Listed below are T cell receptor beta chains from one sample, sequenced in a study of lymphopenia after photon versus proton radiotherapy. Sequencing used immunoSEQ multiplex PCR; TCRdb keeps in-frame clones, though not all of them. Of about 12,000 clones listed, approximately 88% are singletons. This specimen consisted of peripheral blood, obtained from a patient treated with proton-based radiotherapy. These receptors all come from a man aged 55 to 70 with pancreatic cancer. Both conserved end residues are part of each CDR3. A D gene is named only where the DNA matches it firmly. Clone size appears in some rows only: once, few, many, or a class for an expanded clone.

size: NA; V: TRBV6-1; D: NA; J: TRBJ1-1; DNA: TGTGCCAGCAGTGAAAGAGCCATAACCTTGAGGACTGAAGCTTTCTTT; CDR3: CASSERAITLRTEAFF
size: NA; V: TRBV6-5; D: TRBD1; J: TRBJ1-2; DNA: TGTGCCAGCAAGAGACAGGGGGCGCAGGACACCTTC; CDR3: CASKRQGAQDTF
size: NA; V: TRBV6-5; D: NA; J: TRBJ2-1; DNA: TGTGCCAGCAGTTACTCGAAAGTAGCAGAGCAGTTCTTC; CDR3: CASSYSKVAEQFF
size: few; V: TRBV6-1; D: TRBD1; J: TRBJ2-7; DNA: TGTGCCAGCAGTGATTGGACAGGGAGCTCCTACGAGCAGTACTTC; CDR3: CASSDWTGSSYEQYF
size: NA; V: TRBV27; D: TRBD1; J: TRBJ2-5; DNA: TGTGCCAGCAGTAGCACCGGGACAGGGGCAAAAGAGACCCAGTACTTC; CDR3: CASSSTGTGAKETQYF
size: NA; V: TRBV7-9; D: NA; J: TRBJ2-4; DNA: TGTGCCAGCAGCTTCTCGGAAGGAAACATTCAGTACTTC; CDR3: CASSFSEGNIQYF
size: NA; V: TRBV5-1; D: TRBD1; J: TRBJ1-2; DNA: TGCGCCAGCAGTAGAACAGGGGACTATGGCTACACCTTC; CDR3: CASSRTGDYGYTF
size: NA; V: TRBV7-9; D: NA; J: TRBJ2-3; DNA: TGTGCCAGCAGTTGGTCCTGGGATACGCAGTATTTT; CDR3: CASSWSWDTQYF
size: NA; V: TRBV9; D: NA; J: TRBJ1-2; DNA: TGTGCCAGCAGCACGTCCCGGGACCTCTTAGGCTACACCTTC; CDR3: CASSTSRDLLGYTF
size: NA; V: TRBV7-2; D: NA; J: TRBJ1-3; DNA: TGTGCCAGCAGCTTAGGTGTGACAGGCAATTCTGGAAACACCATATATTTT; CDR3: CASSLGVTGNSGNTIYF
size: NA; V: TRBV15; D: NA; J: TRBJ1-2; DNA: TGTGCCACCAGCAGAAATTTCCAGGCCGGGTCTGGCTACACCTTC; CDR3: CATSRNFQAGSGYTF
size: NA; V: TRBV5-4; D: NA; J: TRBJ2-2; DNA: TGTGCCAGCAGCTTGGTGGTTTGGGGGGCTGACACCGGGGAGCTGTTTTTT; CDR3: CASSLVVWGADTGELFF